This T cell receptor beta chain was observed in a study of T cell repertoires in cytomegalovirus infection. The wider study: Recently identified HLA-C-restricted CMV epitopes were among the peptides used. Indications came from public TCR beta signatures; they pointed to CMV infection and to a matching HLA type.

Whole-study findings and limits: Across the ex vivo response, the dominant clonotypes were HLA-C-restricted CMV-specific TCR beta clonotypes. Carriers of CMV plus the relevant HLA were identified by cumulative public TCR beta family frequency.

For this clonotype: Its antigen remains unidentified.

Each CDR3 protein gets one entry after TCRdb re-called the reads with MiXCR. The data contain 200,000 or so distinct CDR3 sequences, around two fifths of them seen just once; the ten biggest clones take up around 60%. V dropped 0 bases and J dropped 6 bases, with 6 bases sitting between them. Germline V CDR1 and CDR2: ENHRY, SYGVKD. CDR3 length equals 13 residues. The origin of this receptor is a human donor in good health (CMV status not recorded). Some clones in this sample may be carry-over from other donors' samples. The sample consisted of CD8+ T cells from cultured PBMCs, taken from culture after CMV antigen stimulation. V gene TRBV10-3 combines with J gene TRBJ2-1; D gene unclear. In nucleotides, the CDR3 is TGTGCCATCAGTGAGTCGAGCAGCAATGAGCAGTTCTTC. Protein: CAISESSSNEQFF.